Listed here is a single TCR beta chain. The antigen is unknown. This entry is derived from a study of Ad26.COV2.S vaccination and SARS-CoV-2 variants. Overall study findings and caveats: It was reported that spike-specific CD8+ and CD4+ T cell responses were substantially broad after vaccination.

The germline CDR1 and CDR2 sequences are MDHEN and SYDVKM. V shed 5 bases and J shed 1 base, with 17 bases lying between them. This CDR3 is built from 16 residues. Assay: immunoSEQ multiplex PCR; the TCRdb copy retains only in-frame clones and omits some. Found here are around 170,000 clones, around 90% of them singletons; the top ten hold about 5.5%. The sequences come from peripheral blood, collected after recovery from COVID-19. The rearrangement joins TRBV28 to TRBJ1-1; perhaps TRBD1 as D (5 bases). The clonotype originates from a human donor who had recovered from COVID-19. The CDR3 is CASSIVMTETNTEAFF. The CDR3 region has the DNA TGTGCCAGCAGTATCGTTATGACAGAAACGAACACTGAAGCTTTCTTT.